This entry lists 28 T cell receptor beta chains sequenced from one sample in a study of blood T cell repertoires in COVID-19. Using immunoSEQ multiplex PCR, the repertoire was profiled, and TCRdb retains in-frame clones only, with some absent. The sample includes about 58,000 clones, roughly 90% of them seen just once. Sample: peripheral blood. These receptor sequences come from a woman in her 50s with active or convalescent COVID-19.

This chain joins TRBV7-8 and TRBJ1-4; perhaps TRBD1 as D (5 bases). Germline CDR1 and CDR2: SGHVS and FQNEAQ. This CDR3 is built from 13 residues. Trimming shortened V by 4 bases and J by 8 bases, and 11 bases separated the two germline ends. CDR3 nucleotides: TGTGCCAGCAGCTCAGGGTTGGGAGAAAAACTGTTTTTT. It specifies CASSSGLGEKLFF.

This chain connects TRBV10-3 to TRBJ2-7; D is unclear. Trimming took 3 bases from V and 0 from J, leaving 12 bases between them. The germline V gene encodes CDR1 ENHRY and CDR2 SYGVKD. CDR3 length: 15 residues. CDR3 loop: CAISDTAAVSYEQYF. The CDR3 bases are TGTGCCATCAGTGACACGGCGGCAGTCTCCTACGAGCAGTACTTC.

The rearrangement links TRBV4-1 to TRBJ2-3; maybe TRBD1 (6 bases). The CDR3 loop spans 15 amino acids. Germline loops: CDR1 MGHRA, CDR2 YSYEKL. The V end was cut by 4 bases, the J end by 2 bases, with 13 bases between. The CDR3, as DNA: TGCGCCAGCAGCCTCATGGTGGGGGCCACAGATACGCAGTATTTT. As protein: CASSLMVGATDTQYF.

The chain couples TRBV19 to TRBJ1-1, with 11 bases fitting TRBD1. Losses at the gene ends were 8 bases for V and 6 bases for J; bases not matched to a gene: 23. Germline lookup yields CDR1 LNHDA and CDR2 SQIVND (reference sequence). This CDR3 has 19 amino acids. The CDR3 reads CASRIGQGAWFRLGPEAFF. DNA of the CDR3: TGTGCCAGTCGAATAGGACAGGGGGCCTGGTTCCGGCTGGGCCCTGAAGCTTTCTTT.

The chain has TRBV3-1 (or the pseudogene TRBV3-2) and TRBJ1-2, with D possibly matching TRBD1 (6 bases). The CDR3 covers 14 residues. Trimming cost V 3 bases and J 6 bases, with 14 bases left between them. Germline V gene data show CDR1 as LGHDT and CDR2 as YNNKEL (reference sequence). The CDR3 sequence is CASSHIQGYDGYTF. The DNA of the CDR3 is TGTGCCAGCAGCCATATCCAGGGGTATGATGGCTACACCTTC.

The chain uses TRBV24-1 and TRBJ1-2, with TRBD1 as a possible D gene (5 bases). Trimming shortened V by 3 bases and J by 4 bases, and 8 bases separated the two germline ends. The CDR3 is made up of 13 amino acids. Germline V gives CDR1 KGHDR, CDR2 SFDVKD. The CDR3 here is CATSDRDFYGYTF. The CDR3 DNA sequence: TGTGCCACCAGTGATCGGGACTTCTATGGCTACACCTTC.

The chain employs TRBV27 and TRBJ2-3; D is possibly TRBD2 (5 bases). The CDR3 totals 17 residues. V was shortened by 0 bases and J by 5 bases, with 18 bases between the two germline ends. Germline loops: CDR1 MNHEY, CDR2 SMNVEV (reference sequence). CDR3 region: CASSLSGVRLPGDTQYF. CDR3 nucleotides: TGTGCCAGCAGTTTATCGGGAGTTAGACTCCCCGGAGATACGCAGTATTTT.

The genes are TRBV5-6 and TRBJ1-1; weak D call: TRBD1 (6 bases). The length of the CDR3 is 12 residues. Trimming left V 5 bases short and J 6 bases short, with 11 bases between. The germline V gene encodes CDR1 SGHDT and CDR2 YYEEEE. In DNA form, the CDR3 reads TGTGCCAGCAGTCAGGGGAGTCCTGAAGCTTTCTTT. It translates to CASSQGSPEAFF.

The rearrangement links TRBV19 to TRBJ2-1; 11 bases match TRBD1. Germline trimming cut 7 bases from V and 8 bases from J; bases unmatched to any gene: 7. The CDR3 is made up of 14 amino acids. The V gene's germline CDR1 is LNHDA and CDR2 SQIVND (reference sequence). CDR3 amino acids: CASNGQGAVDEQFF. CDR3 sequence (DNA): TGTGCCAGTAACGGACAGGGGGCGGTCGATGAGCAGTTCTTC.

This chain uses TRBV7-2 with TRBJ2-3, with no clear D. This CDR3 has 15 residues. The V and J ends lost 2 bases and 2 bases respectively, with 11 bases between them. The V gene's germline CDR1 is SGHTA and CDR2 FQGNSA. CDR3 loop: CASSLKPGLTDTQYF. The DNA of the CDR3 is TGTGCCAGCAGCTTAAAGCCAGGCCTCACAGATACGCAGTATTTT. The whole variable domain, filled in from reference TRBV7-2 and TRBJ2-3, reads GAGVSQSPSNKVTEKGKDVELRCDPISGHTALYWYRQSLGQGLEFLIYFQGNSAPDKSGLPSDRFSAERTGGSVSTLTIQRTQQEDSAVYLCASSLKPGLTDTQYFGPGTRLTVL.

This chain links TRBV19 with TRBJ1-5; TRBD1 agrees at 8 bases. Germline loops: CDR1 LNHDA, CDR2 SQIVND (reference sequence). J was trimmed by 5 bases and V by 6 bases; bases with no gene match: 3. CDR3 size: 13 residues. The CDR3 DNA reads TGTGCCAGTAGGGACAGGGCCGATCAGCCCCAGCATTTT. Protein product: CASRDRADQPQHF.

This chain connects TRBV18 to TRBJ1-1; 10 nucleotides align to TRBD1. Germline CDR1 and CDR2: KGHSH and LQKENI. This CDR3 comprises 17 residues. V lost 3 bases and J lost 0; bases outside the gene matches: 7. CDR3 nucleotide sequence: TGTGCCAGCTCACCGACAGGGGGCGCGGCGTTGAACACTGAAGCTTTCTTT. Translation: CASSPTGGAALNTEAFF.

The chain is built from TRBV5-4 and TRBJ2-5, with a possible D match to TRBD1 (7 bases). This CDR3 comprises 15 residues. Germline loops: CDR1 SGHNT, CDR2 YYREEE (reference sequence). V dropped 4 bases and J dropped 4 bases, with 17 bases sitting between them. The CDR3 DNA reads TGTGCCAGCAGCCCCGTTGGGACAGCGGGAGAGACCCAGTACTTC. Translation gives CASSPVGTAGETQYF.

V and J are TRBV7-8 and TRBJ1-2; no firm D call. Germline V CDR1 and CDR2: SGHVS, FQNEAQ. The CDR3 sequence is 15 residues long. The V end lost 5 bases, the J end lost 4 bases, and 17 bases lay between the germline ends. The chain's CDR3 is CASSTGLAGVYGYTF. As DNA, the CDR3 is TGTGCCAGCAGCACCGGGCTCGCGGGTGTCTATGGCTACACCTTC. Supplemented by reference TRBV7-8 and TRBJ1-2, the full variable domain reads GAGVSQSPRYKVAKRGQDVALRCDPISGHVSLFWYQQALGQGPEFLTYFQNEAQLDKSGLPSDRFFAERPEGSVSTLKIQRTQQEDSAVYLCASSTGLAGVYGYTFGSGTRLTVV.

This clone was detected only a few times. The chain carries TRBV28 and TRBJ2-7, with no clear D. Trimming cost V 2 bases and J 6 bases, with 8 bases left between them. The CDR3 is made up of 12 amino acids. Per germline, CDR1 MDHEN and CDR2 SYDVKM. CDR3 region: CASSLGASEQYF. As DNA, the CDR3 is TGTGCCAGCAGTTTAGGAGCTTCCGAGCAGTACTTC. The full variable domain, rest sourced from reference TRBV28 and TRBJ2-7, is DVKVTQSSRYLVKRTGEKVFLECVQDMDHENMFWYRQDPGLGLRLIYFSYDVKMKEKGDIPEGYSVSREKKERFSLILESASTNQTSMYLCASSLGASEQYFGPGTRLTVT.

This CDR3 reads CASSYVQGNEQFF. CDR3 DNA sequence: TGTGCCAGCAGCTACGTACAGGGCAATGAGCAGTTCTTC. The chain combines TRBV7-2 with TRBJ2-1; weak D call: TRBD1 (6 bases). Germline V gene sequence: CDR1 SGHTA, CDR2 FQGNSA. V dropped 4 bases and J dropped 6 bases, with 10 bases sitting between them. This CDR3 contains 13 residues. Variable domain in full (rest from reference TRBV7-2 and TRBJ2-1): GAGVSQSPSNKVTEKGKDVELRCDPISGHTALYWYRQSLGQGLEFLIYFQGNSAPDKSGLPSDRFSAERTGGSVSTLTIQRTQQEDSAVYLCASSYVQGNEQFFGPGTRLTVL.

The V and J genes are TRBV21-1 and TRBJ1-6; TRBD1 reflects the table's D call only, with no check against the DNA. TRBV21-1 is a known pseudogene. This CDR3 is 16 amino acids long. This CDR3 reads CASSISGERYNSPLHF. CDR3 nucleotides: TGTGCCAGCAGCATCTCAGGGGAACGGTATAATTCACCCCTCCACTTT.

V usage is TRBV18 and J usage is TRBJ1-1; TRBD1 might be the D (5 bases). Germline-derived CDR1 and CDR2 are KGHSH and LQKENI. The CDR3 totals 15 residues. The germline V and J ends were trimmed by 4 bases and 0 bases, with 12 bases remaining between them. The CDR3 DNA sequence: TGTGCCAGCTCACACGACAGAACCATGAACACTGAAGCTTTCTTT. Translation gives CASSHDRTMNTEAFF.

The chain uses TRBV27 and TRBJ2-1, with TRBD1 matching over 9 bases. Germline assignment: CDR1 MNHEY and CDR2 SMNVEV (reference sequence). CDR3 length: 18 residues. Losses at the gene ends were 3 bases for V and 0 bases for J; bases not matched to a gene: 9. The CDR3 loop reads CASSFTGQGPSSYNEQFF. The CDR3 DNA reads TGTGCCAGCAGTTTCACGGGACAGGGACCAAGCTCCTACAATGAGCAGTTCTTC.

The count of this clone is one. V is TRBV9 and J is TRBJ2-1, with D possibly being TRBD1 (6 bases). The CDR3 length is 13 residues. V dropped 0 bases and J dropped 10 bases, with 11 bases sitting between them. CDR1 is SGDLS, CDR2 YYNGEE, per germline. Here the CDR3 DNA reads TGTGCCAGCAGCGTAGGGGGGCTTGGGGAGCAGTTCTTC. It is translated as CASSVGGLGEQFF.

The rearrangement uses TRBV30 and TRBJ2-6, with D maybe TRBD2 (6 bases). V was clipped by 3 bases and J by 0 bases, with 6 bases between them. This CDR3 region has 14 residues. Germline V gives CDR1 GTSNPN, CDR2 SVGIG (reference sequence). Here the CDR3 reads CAWSGGSGANVLTF. For the CDR3, the DNA is TGTGCCTGGAGCGGGGGCTCTGGGGCCAACGTCCTGACTTTC.

This clone was recorded once. This chain links TRBV7-2 with TRBJ2-2; a weak D match, TRBD2 (5 bases). Germline CDR1 SGHTA, CDR2 FQGNSA. The CDR3 is 14 amino acids. Trimming removed 7 bases from V and 6 bases from J, with 15 bases in between. CDR3 bases: TGTGCCAGCACCCCGAGGGAGTTTGCCGGGGAGCTGTTTTTT. Its translation is CASTPREFAGELFF. Supplemented by reference TRBV7-2 and TRBJ2-2, the full variable domain reads GAGVSQSPSNKVTEKGKDVELRCDPISGHTALYWYRQSLGQGLEFLIYFQGNSAPDKSGLPSDRFSAERTGGSVSTLTIQRTQQEDSAVYLCASTPREFAGELFFGEGSRLTVL.

This clone was counted between two and nine times. The rearrangement uses TRBV5-1 and TRBJ2-1; 9 bases map to TRBD2. V lost 4 bases, J lost 16 bases, and 9 bases stayed unmatched. The CDR3 sequence is 12 residues long. Germline CDR1 reads SGHRS; CDR2 reads YFSETQ. CDR3 protein: CASSGGLARLFF. In nucleotides, the CDR3 is TGCGCCAGCAGCGGGGGACTAGCACGTCTTTTCTTC. Full variable domain (rest looked up from reference TRBV5-1 and TRBJ2-1): KAGVTQTPRYLIKTRGQQVTLSCSPISGHRSVSWYQQTPGQGLQFLFEYFSETQRNKGNFPGRFSGRQFSNSRSEMNVSTLELGDSALYLCASSGGLARLFFGPGTRLTVL.

This chain links TRBV2 with TRBJ1-4; 9 bases align to TRBD1. Trimming at V came to 9 bases and at J to 3 bases, leaving 5 bases not matched to a gene. This CDR3 contains 14 residues. Germline loops: CDR1 SNHLY, CDR2 FYNNEI. CDR3 in DNA: TGTGCCAGTATACAGGGGGCGTCTAATGAAAAACTGTTTTTT. This translates into CASIQGASNEKLFF. The whole variable domain, remainder taken from reference TRBV2 and TRBJ1-4, is EPEVTQTPSHQVTQMGQEVILRCVPISNHLYFYWYRQILGQKVEFLVSFYNNEISEKSEIFDDQFSVERPDGSNFTLKIRSTKLEDSAMYFCASIQGASNEKLFFGSGTQLSVL.

In its sample, this clone was seen once. The gene calls are TRBV12-3 or TRBV12-4 and TRBJ2-3; D is unresolved. The CDR3 has 13 amino acids. Trimming stripped 5 bases from V and 0 bases from J, with 6 bases between. The CDR3 region is CASSLSSTDTQYF. The CDR3 nucleotides are TGTGCCAGCAGTCTCTCTAGCACAGATACGCAGTATTTT.

The CDR3 protein is CASSQTTGTFSGNTIYF. The CDR3 DNA is TGTGCCAGCAGCCAAACGACAGGGACGTTCTCTGGAAACACCATATATTTT. The chain carries TRBV9 and TRBJ1-3, with 7 nucleotides matching TRBD1. The V gene end was trimmed by 4 bases and the J gene end by 0 bases; junction bases not matched to a gene: 10. The germline gives CDR1 SGDLS, CDR2 YYNGEE. The CDR3 spans 17 residues.

This chain uses TRBV27 with TRBJ2-3; TRBD2 aligns across 7 bases. The CDR3 runs to 20 residues. The germline gives CDR1 MNHEY, CDR2 SMNVEV (reference sequence). V lost 7 bases to trimming and J lost 5 bases; unmatched junction nucleotides: 27. In DNA form, the CDR3 reads TGTGCCAGCAAACCACCTCAAAAGGGTACTATCCGGGACTACCAAGATACGCAGTATTTT. Amino acids: CASKPPQKGTIRDYQDTQYF.

The CDR3, as DNA: TGTGCCAGCAGCCTGCAGCGGGAGCCGGCGTTCTTC. Its protein product is CASSLQREPAFF. The rearrangement joins TRBV3-1 (or the pseudogene TRBV3-2) to TRBJ2-1; 8 bases map to TRBD2. The CDR3 runs 12 residues. Germline V CDR1 and CDR2: LGHDT, YNNKEL (reference sequence). The junction had 8 bases not matched to a gene; V was cut back by 4 bases and J by 15 bases.